The clone carrying this TCR beta chain was picked up a small number of times. The data derive from a study of blood T cell repertoires in COVID-19. Germline CDR1 and CDR2: LNHNV and YYDKDF (reference sequence). V was clipped by 0 bases and J by 6 bases, with 14 bases between them. The CDR3 length is 16 residues. TCRdb keeps only in-frame clones here, not all; method: immunoSEQ multiplex PCR. Of around 91,000 clones detected, 79% appear once; the ten largest clones hold over 15%. The receptor's source is a woman of 80 years or more with active or convalescent COVID-19. Sequences were obtained from peripheral blood. The chain is built from TRBV15 and TRBJ2-2; TRBD2 might be the D (7 bases). CDR3 in amino acids: CATSRDLRGGSGELFF. CDR3 DNA: TGTGCCACCAGCAGAGATCTCAGGGGAGGGTCCGGGGAGCTGTTTTTT.